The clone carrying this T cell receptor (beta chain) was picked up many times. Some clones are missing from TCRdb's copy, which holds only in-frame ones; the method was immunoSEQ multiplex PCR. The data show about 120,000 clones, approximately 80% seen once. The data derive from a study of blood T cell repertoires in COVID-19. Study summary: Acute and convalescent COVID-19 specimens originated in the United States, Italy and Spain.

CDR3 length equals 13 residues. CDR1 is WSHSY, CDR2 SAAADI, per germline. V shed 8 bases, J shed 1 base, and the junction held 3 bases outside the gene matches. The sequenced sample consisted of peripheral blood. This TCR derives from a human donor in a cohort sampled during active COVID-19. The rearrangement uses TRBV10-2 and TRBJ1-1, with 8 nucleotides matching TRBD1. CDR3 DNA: TGCGCCAGCCAGGGACAGGCGAACACTGAAGCTTTCTTT. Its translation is CASQGQANTEAFF.